These 27 T cell receptor beta chains share one sample of origin, sequenced in a study of T cell changes during pregnancy in multiple sclerosis. Sequenced by immunoSEQ multiplex PCR; TCRdb stores in-frame clones only, minus some. The table includes more than 45,000 clones, around 92% detected once. Sequencing was performed on CD4+ T cells from peripheral blood mononuclear cells, taken in the second trimester of pregnancy. Receptors were obtained from a female donor in good health, enrolled as a control in a pregnancy study.

The chain joins TRBV28 to TRBJ2-2; 7 nucleotides match TRBD1. V shed 7 bases and J 5 bases; nucleotides not matched to a gene: 13. CDR3 length: 16 residues. Per germline, CDR1 MDHEN and CDR2 SYDVKM. Here the CDR3 reads CASKVVGTVVTGELFF. The CDR3 DNA follows: TGTGCCAGCAAGGTCGTAGGGACAGTCGTTACCGGGGAGCTGTTTTTT. The variable domain in full, completed from reference TRBV28 and TRBJ2-2, reads DVKVTQSSRYLVKRTGEKVFLECVQDMDHENMFWYRQDPGLGLRLIYFSYDVKMKEKGDIPEGYSVSREKKERFSLILESASTNQTSMYLCASKVVGTVVTGELFFGEGSRLTVL.

The table lists this clone with a count of one. The chain links TRBV15 to TRBJ1-2, with 7 bases fitting TRBD1. Germline CDR1 LNHNV, CDR2 YYDKDF (reference sequence). This CDR3 has 13 residues. V lost 5 bases to trimming and J lost 5 bases; unmatched junction nucleotides: 5. CDR3 coding DNA: TGTGCCACCAGCGCCACAGGGGAATATGGCTACACCTTC. Translated: CATSATGEYGYTF.

This clone was recorded once. V gene TRBV18 combines with J gene TRBJ2-1; 12 bases fit TRBD2. From germline, CDR1 is KGHSH and CDR2 LQKENI. The CDR3 extends over 15 amino acids. V lost 3 bases and J lost 8; bases outside the gene matches: 5. The CDR3 DNA is TGTGCCAGCTCACCCTGGACTAGCGGGACAGATGAGCAGTTCTTC. Amino acid sequence: CASSPWTSGTDEQFF.

This clone occurred a few times. This chain links TRBV6-1 with TRBJ1-6; TRBD1 aligns across 11 bases. J gave up 8 bases and V 8 bases, and 5 bases lay outside the gene matches. CDR3 size: 14 residues. The germline V gene encodes CDR1 MNHNS and CDR2 SASEGT. The CDR3 protein is CASRTGGAYSPLHF. The CDR3 DNA reads as TGTGCCAGCCGGACAGGGGGCGCGTATTCACCCCTCCACTTT.

The chain joins TRBV5-1 to TRBJ2-3; TRBD2 agrees at 10 bases. The ends lost 0 bases at V and 4 bases at J; junction bases unmatched: 2. The CDR3 is 15 residues long. Germline V lookup: CDR1 SGHRS, CDR2 YFSETQ. CDR3 sequence: CASSLGLAGADTQYF. As DNA, the CDR3 is TGCGCCAGCAGCTTGGGCCTAGCGGGAGCAGATACGCAGTATTTT.

V usage is TRBV27 and J usage is TRBJ2-3; 11 bases line up with TRBD2. CDR3 length: 15 amino acids. Per the germline V gene, CDR1 is MNHEY and CDR2 is SMNVEV (reference sequence). Trimming cost V 5 bases and J 0 bases; bases outside gene matches: 1. Here the CDR3 DNA reads TGTGCCAGCAGTCGGACTAGCGGGAGCACAGATACGCAGTATTTT. It translates to CASSRTSGSTDTQYF.

The genes are TRBV10-3 and TRBJ1-5; D unresolved. CDR1 is ENHRY and CDR2 is SYGVKD in the germline V gene. This CDR3 has 15 amino acids. Deletions cut 0 bases from V and 9 bases from J, with 15 bases between. CDR3 sequence (DNA): TGTGCCATCAGTGAGTCAAGCGATTCGGGATTGCCCCAGCATTTT. Its protein product is CAISESSDSGLPQHF.

CDR3 residues: CASSLAVYGYTF. CDR3 DNA sequence: TGTGCCAGCAGCTTAGCAGTCTATGGCTACACCTTC. The chain is built from TRBV11-2 and TRBJ1-2; no definite D call. CDR3 size: 12 residues. Germline CDR1 and CDR2: SGHAT and FQNNGV. The V and J ends lost 1 base and 4 bases respectively, with 4 bases between them.

The V and J genes are TRBV6-5 and TRBJ1-3; D possibly corresponds to TRBD1 (5 bases). Trimming stripped 4 bases from V and 2 bases from J, with 6 bases between. The CDR3 is made up of 13 amino acids. Germline V gene data show CDR1 as MNHEY and CDR2 as SVGAGI. The CDR3 nucleotides are TGTGCCAGCAGTTCCAGGGCTGGAAACACCATATATTTT. Its protein product is CASSSRAGNTIYF.

This chain links TRBV6-6 with TRBJ2-1, with 11 nucleotides matching TRBD1. Germline CDR1 MNHNY, CDR2 SVGAGI (reference sequence). Trimming at V came to 6 bases and at J to 6 bases, leaving 4 bases not matched to a gene. The CDR3 sequence is 14 residues long. The CDR3 region is CASRPGTGGNEQFF. The CDR3 DNA follows: TGTGCCAGCAGACCCGGGACAGGGGGCAATGAGCAGTTCTTC.

The chain carries TRBV9 and TRBJ1-1; D not certain. V was clipped by 2 bases and J by 1 base, with 12 bases between them. This CDR3 is built from 15 residues. In germline, CDR1 is SGDLS, CDR2 YYNGEE. The CDR3 coding sequence is TGTGCCAGCAGCGTGAACAGCCTTCCGAACACTGAAGCTTTCTTT. Translated, it gives CASSVNSLPNTEAFF.

The chain links TRBV7-8 to TRBJ1-2, with no clear D. Looked up from germline, CDR1 is SGHVS and CDR2 is FQNEAQ. V lost 5 bases, J lost 5 bases, and 15 bases lay in between. The CDR3 runs to 14 residues. The CDR3 DNA reads as TGTGCCAGCAGCCCGTATCGGGTAGAATATGGCTACACCTTC. Amino acid sequence: CASSPYRVEYGYTF.

The J gene is TRBJ2-2, the V gene TRBV25-1, with D possibly being TRBD2 (6 bases). Per the germline V gene, CDR1 is MGHDK and CDR2 is SYGVNS. CDR3 size: 13 residues. CDR3 in amino acids: CAAGTANTGELFF. CDR3 DNA sequence: TGTGCAGCAGGGACTGCGAACACCGGGGAGCTGTTTTTT.

The chain is built from TRBV28 and TRBJ2-7; D is ambiguous. V dropped 2 bases and J dropped 7 bases, with 6 bases sitting between them. Germline V gene sequence: CDR1 MDHEN, CDR2 SYDVKM. CDR3 length equals 11 residues. For the CDR3, the DNA is TGTGCCAGCAGTTTAGCGAGGGAGCAGTACTTC. Residues: CASSLAREQYF.

The CDR3 nucleotides are TGTGCCAGCAGCCAAATTGGGACAGGAGCTGCCCAAGAGACCCAGTACTTC. It yields the protein CASSQIGTGAAQETQYF. The J gene is TRBJ2-5, the V gene TRBV11-1; 8 positions agree with TRBD1. Germline V gene lookup returns CDR1 SGHAT and CDR2 FQDESV (reference sequence). The J segment lost 1 base and the V segment lost 5 bases, leaving 12 bases of the junction unmatched. This CDR3 contains 17 residues.

The J gene is TRBJ2-5, the V gene TRBV10-1, with no clear D. The V and J ends lost 3 bases and 5 bases respectively, with 10 bases between them. From germline, CDR1 is WNHNN and CDR2 SYGVQD (reference sequence). The CDR3 runs 13 residues. For the CDR3, the DNA is TGCGCCAGCAGTGATCACGGCAGGGAGACCCAGTACTTC. This encodes CASSDHGRETQYF.

The CDR3 loop is CASRPGFLPQHF. The CDR3 DNA reads TGTGCCAGCAGACCAGGGTTTCTGCCCCAGCATTTT. V usage is TRBV28 and J usage is TRBJ1-5, with D perhaps TRBD1 (5 bases). Germline CDR1 and CDR2: MDHEN and SYDVKM. Between the trimmed V and J ends, which lost 6 bases and 9 bases, there was a span of 12 bases. This CDR3 has 12 amino acids.

The chain is built from TRBV7-3 and TRBJ2-7; 7 nucleotides align to TRBD1. V was pared by 3 bases and J by 5 bases, with 1 base of the junction left unmatched. Germline V lookup: CDR1 SGHTA, CDR2 FQGTGA. The CDR3 totals 12 residues. This chain's CDR3 is CASSFTGDEQYF. CDR3 nucleotide sequence: TGTGCCAGCAGCTTTACAGGGGACGAGCAGTACTTC.

The rearrangement joins TRBV6-4 to TRBJ2-2, with 7 bases fitting TRBD1. The CDR3 consists of 16 residues. CDR1 is MRHNA, CDR2 SNTAGT, per germline. V was clipped by 4 bases and J by 3 bases; unmatched bases: 8. CDR3 nucleotide sequence: TGTGCCAGCAGTGTACCGGGACAGCAAGACACCGGGGAGCTGTTTTTT. This gives the protein CASSVPGQQDTGELFF.

This sequence joins TRBV10-3 and TRBJ1-1, with D possibly TRBD1 on 5 matching bases. Germline V CDR1 and CDR2: ENHRY, SYGVKD. The CDR3 has 15 residues. V was clipped by 0 bases and J by 0 bases, with 8 bases between them. The CDR3 DNA is TGTGCCATCAGTGAGTCGGCGGACATGAACACTGAAGCTTTCTTT. Amino acid sequence: CAISESADMNTEAFF.

The chain has TRBV5-1 and TRBJ2-1; 9 bases are a match to TRBD2. The CDR3 has 17 amino acids. Germline V gives CDR1 SGHRS, CDR2 YFSETQ. J was trimmed by 6 bases and V by 4 bases; bases with no gene match: 14. As DNA, the CDR3 is TGCGCCAGCAGCCCGTTTCTTAGCGGGAGTTCGAGCAATGAGCAGTTCTTC. This encodes CASSPFLSGSSSNEQFF.

The rearrangement links TRBV27 to TRBJ2-1; possible D gene TRBD2, 6 bases. V lost 8 bases to trimming and J lost 7 bases, with 21 bases between them. Germline values: CDR1 MNHEY, CDR2 SMNVEV (reference sequence). The CDR3 runs 15 residues. The CDR3 nucleotides are TGTGCCAGCGCGAAACGGGACTGGGAGTGGAATGAGCAGTTCTTC. It specifies CASAKRDWEWNEQFF.

This clone was observed a few times. This sample includes further DNA sequences coding for the same CDR3. The chain links TRBV7-9 to TRBJ1-1; 7 positions match TRBD1. Germline loops: CDR1 SEHNR, CDR2 FQNEAQ (reference sequence). Losses at the gene ends were 5 bases for V and 0 bases for J; bases not matched to a gene: 3. The CDR3 is 14 residues long. The CDR3 DNA reads as TGTGCCAGCAGCCTCGGACAGGTGAACACTGAAGCTTTCTTT. Translating gives CASSLGQVNTEAFF.

The chain is built from TRBV7-9 and TRBJ2-2; D not resolved. This CDR3 is 12 amino acids long. The germline V gene encodes CDR1 SEHNR and CDR2 FQNEAQ (reference sequence). The V gene lost 3 bases and the J gene lost 4 bases, with 3 bases spanning the gap. Here the CDR3 reads CASSLSTGELFF. For the CDR3, the DNA is TGTGCCAGCAGCTTGAGCACCGGGGAGCTGTTTTTT.

The chain employs TRBV7-2 and TRBJ2-7; 8 bases are shared with TRBD1. Germline V lookup: CDR1 SGHTA, CDR2 FQGNSA. J lost 0 bases, V lost 2 bases, and 6 bases had no gene match. There are 16 residues in the CDR3. CDR3 loop: CASSLTHRGSSYEQYF. CDR3 DNA sequence: TGTGCCAGCAGCTTAACCCACAGGGGGAGCTCCTACGAGCAGTACTTC.

V and J are TRBV10-3 and TRBJ2-7; no definite D call. V lost 3 bases and J lost 3, with 6 bases in between. The CDR3 is 12 residues long. Germline V gives CDR1 ENHRY, CDR2 SYGVKD. The chain's CDR3 is CAISERSYEQYF. The CDR3 region has the DNA TGTGCCATCAGTGAAAGGAGCTACGAGCAGTACTTC.

The rearrangement joins TRBV30 to TRBJ2-3; 11 bases line up with TRBD2. The CDR3 is made up of 15 amino acids. Germline V CDR1 and CDR2: GTSNPN, SVGIG (reference sequence). V shed 6 bases and J 5 bases; nucleotides not matched to a gene: 10. The CDR3 reads CACGTSGSNEDTQYF. The CDR3 nucleotides read TGTGCCTGCGGGACTAGCGGAAGTAATGAAGATACGCAGTATTTT.